This T cell receptor beta chain was identified during a study of blood T cell repertoires in COVID-19. Study-wide background: The origin of the acute and convalescent COVID-19 samples was the United States, Italy and Spain. From T cells, B-cell-depleted T cells, or PBMCs came the material, which was cDNA or gDNA.

How the authors handled the data: The assay estimated nucleated cells by amplifying reference gene primers. Assay used: immunoSEQ multiplex PCR; TCRdb lists only in-frame clones, some missing. That table supplies the V and J calls and clone size; D and trimming were determined from the DNA. The table records under 200,000 clones, over 80% of them present only once. V was shortened by 5 bases and J by 6 bases, with 19 bases between the two germline ends. Germline V lookup: CDR1 MNHEY, CDR2 SVGAGI. The CDR3 loop spans 15 amino acids. Sequencing input: peripheral blood. This sequence originates from a woman in her fifties or sixties with acute or convalescent COVID-19. The chain employs TRBV6-5 and TRBJ1-2, with unresolved D. CDR3 amino acids: CASSPGNGLSDGYTF. Written as DNA, the CDR3 is TGTGCCAGCAGTCCCGGAAACGGTTTGAGCGATGGCTACACCTTC.